Each of the 21 T cell receptor beta chains below was sequenced from the same sample in a study of T cell changes during pregnancy in multiple sclerosis. Measured with immunoSEQ multiplex PCR; TCRdb has only the in-frame clones, and not every one. The sample lists more than 35,000 clones, more than 75% occurring once. Sequenced material: CD8+ T cells from peripheral blood mononuclear cells, taken after pregnancy. These receptors were collected from a female donor in good health, enrolled as a control in a pregnancy study.

The V gene is TRBV28, the J gene TRBJ1-6; 9 nucleotides match TRBD1. Germline CDR1 is MDHEN and CDR2 is SYDVKM. Losses at the gene ends were 4 bases for V and 8 bases for J; bases not matched to a gene: 12. The CDR3 has 17 residues. CDR3 sequence reads: CASSSLLGDRGDSPLHF. For the CDR3, the DNA is TGTGCCAGCAGTTCCCTCCTCGGTGACAGGGGGGATTCACCCCTCCACTTT.

The rearrangement links TRBV7-3 to TRBJ2-7; 9 nucleotides agree with TRBD1. This CDR3 comprises 13 residues. V was clipped by 5 bases and J by 5 bases; unmatched bases: 4. CDR1 and CDR2 (germline): SGHTA, FQGTGA. This CDR3 reads CASSARTGDEQYF. CDR3 sequence (DNA): TGTGCCAGCAGCGCCCGGACAGGGGACGAGCAGTACTTC.

The rearrangement uses TRBV6-6 and TRBJ1-1; 7 bases are a match to TRBD1. Germline assignment: CDR1 MNHNY and CDR2 SVGAGI (reference sequence). The ends lost 5 bases at V and 2 bases at J; junction bases unmatched: 5. The CDR3 covers 14 residues. The CDR3 here is CASSHQGVNTEAFF. Here the CDR3 DNA reads TGTGCCAGCAGTCATCAGGGGGTAAACACTGAAGCTTTCTTT.

The chain joins TRBV2 to TRBJ2-7, with 10 bases matching TRBD1. This CDR3 region has 16 residues. V was pared by 4 bases and J by 3 bases, with 9 bases of the junction left unmatched. From germline, CDR1 is SNHLY and CDR2 FYNNEI. The CDR3 nucleotides are TGTGCCAGCAGTGGATCCCCGGGACAGGGGTTCTACGAGCAGTACTTC. Encoded protein: CASSGSPGQGFYEQYF.

The chain joins TRBV5-6 to TRBJ1-2, with TRBD1 as a possible D gene (5 bases). Trimming took 0 bases from V and 5 from J, leaving 14 bases between them. The germline CDR1 and CDR2 sequences are SGHDT and YYEEEE. This CDR3 has 15 residues. The CDR3: CASSLEGALIYGYTF. The CDR3, as DNA: TGTGCCAGCAGCTTGGAAGGGGCCCTAATTTATGGCTACACCTTC.

As to this clone: At one end the junction does not follow the germline gene, possibly because of a read error. This chain uses TRBV7-9 with TRBJ2-3, with D tentatively TRBD1 (6 bases). The germline gives CDR1 SEHNR, CDR2 FQNEAQ (reference sequence). CDR3 length: 10 amino acids. This chain's CDR3 is CASSPNSGVF. The CDR3 DNA follows: TGTGCCAGCAGCCCGAATTCAGGGGTATTT.

The V and J genes are TRBV19 and TRBJ2-5; 11 positions match TRBD1. Germline CDR1 reads LNHDA; CDR2 reads SQIVND (reference sequence). J was trimmed by 4 bases and V by 3 bases; bases with no gene match: 4. This CDR3 is 15 amino acids long. CDR3 amino acids: CASSIEDRGRETQYF. CDR3 bases: TGTGCCAGTAGTATCGAGGACAGGGGGCGAGAGACCCAGTACTTC.

Comment on this clone: An end of the junction differs from the germline gene, which may be a read error. This sequence joins TRBV29-1 and TRBJ1-1; unclear D gene. The length of the CDR3 is 10 residues. Germline CDR1 and CDR2: SQVTM and ANQGSEA. CDR3 sequence (DNA): TGCAGCGTTGTCGACACCATGACGTGGTTT. This sequence encodes CSVVDTMTWF.

This chain connects TRBV7-9 to TRBJ2-7, with 8 bases matching TRBD2. Germline V gene lookup returns CDR1 SEHNR and CDR2 FQNEAQ (reference sequence). The CDR3 length is 14 residues. The ends lost 8 bases at V and 4 bases at J; junction bases unmatched: 10. The CDR3 nucleotides are TGTGCCAGCGCCGGGGGGGGGAGGGAGTACGAGCAGTACTTC. This gives the protein CASAGGGREYEQYF.

Only one count was recorded for this clone. V is TRBV19 and J is TRBJ2-7, with TRBD2 matching over 8 bases. The ends lost 4 bases at V and 2 bases at J; junction bases unmatched: 4. The germline V gene has CDR1 LNHDA and CDR2 SQIVND (reference sequence). There are 14 residues in the CDR3. The CDR3 nucleotides are TGTGCCAGTAGTAGCGGGGGGTCCACCTACGAGCAGTACTTC. Translation gives CASSSGGSTYEQYF.

Here the CDR3 reads CASGTGIYEQYF. DNA for the CDR3: TGTGCCAGCGGGACAGGGATTTACGAGCAGTACTTC. This chain connects TRBV6-5 to TRBJ2-7, with 9 bases aligning to TRBD1. Germline-derived CDR1 and CDR2 are MNHEY and SVGAGI. V was clipped by 8 bases and J by 4 bases; unmatched bases: 3. The length of the CDR3 is 12 residues.

The CDR3: CASSLGEEQYF. CDR3 coding DNA: TGTGCCAGCAGCTTAGGCGAGGAGCAGTACTTC. The chain couples TRBV7-9 to TRBJ2-7; D is undetermined. The CDR3 loop spans 11 amino acids. Trimming took off 1 base at V and 7 bases at J, with 5 bases between the two ends. Germline CDR1 is SEHNR and CDR2 is FQNEAQ (reference sequence).

The chain uses TRBV5-8 and TRBJ1-5; 8 bases agree with TRBD1. Germline values: CDR1 SGHTS, CDR2 YDEGEE. The CDR3 length is 15 residues. Germline trimming cut 4 bases from V and 4 bases from J; bases unmatched to any gene: 7. Here the CDR3 DNA reads TGTGCCAGCAGCCCCCAGGGGGCACTAAATCAGCCCCAGCATTTT. It yields the protein CASSPQGALNQPQHF.

This clone is labeled as medium-sized. The rearrangement joins TRBV5-1 to TRBJ2-1; the match to TRBD1 covers 10 bases. This CDR3 is built from 17 residues. Germline CDR1 is SGHRS and CDR2 is YFSETQ. The V and J ends lost 0 bases and 3 bases, in that order; junction bases with no gene match: 6. CDR3: CASSLDPGTGVYNEQFF. The CDR3 DNA sequence: TGCGCCAGCAGCTTGGACCCCGGGACAGGGGTCTACAATGAGCAGTTCTTC.

V usage is TRBV27 and J usage is TRBJ1-4; the match to TRBD1 covers 10 bases. This CDR3 spans 14 amino acids. The V gene's germline CDR1 is MNHEY and CDR2 SMNVEV (reference sequence). The V gene end was trimmed by 5 bases and the J gene end by 8 bases; junction bases not matched to a gene: 5. CDR3 sequence reads: CASSPGQGYEKLFF. The CDR3 bases are TGTGCCAGCAGTCCGGGACAGGGGTACGAAAAACTGTTTTTT.

This clone was counted a few times. The chain uses TRBV6-5 and TRBJ1-1; 10 nucleotides match TRBD1. After removal of 4 bases from V and 4 bases from J, the junction contained 6 bases not matched to a gene. Germline V gives CDR1 MNHEY, CDR2 SVGAGI. The CDR3 contains 15 residues. DNA for the CDR3: TGTGCCAGCAGTTTTCGACAGGGGGCCGGCACTGAAGCTTTCTTT. Amino acids: CASSFRQGAGTEAFF.

This clone came up a few times. The chain carries TRBV9 and TRBJ1-1; 8 bases fit TRBD1. The germline CDR1 and CDR2 sequences are SGDLS and YYNGEE. This CDR3 has 14 residues. The V and J ends lost 7 bases and 0 bases, in that order; junction bases with no gene match: 5. The CDR3 sequence is CASGQGEMNTEAFF. CDR3 nucleotides: TGTGCCAGCGGACAGGGTGAGATGAACACTGAAGCTTTCTTT.

The rearrangement links TRBV6-5 to TRBJ2-5; 7 nucleotides line up with TRBD1. The CDR3 sequence is 15 residues long. Germline CDR1 is MNHEY and CDR2 is SVGAGI. V shed 0 bases, J shed 2 bases, and the junction held 3 bases outside the gene matches. The CDR3 protein is CASSYSGQIQETQYF. The CDR3 DNA reads TGTGCCAGCAGTTACTCGGGACAGATACAAGAGACCCAGTACTTC.

This sequence joins TRBV6-5 and TRBJ2-7; D perhaps matches TRBD1 (5 bases). This CDR3 spans 14 amino acids. Germline V gene sequence: CDR1 MNHEY, CDR2 SVGAGI. Deletions cut 2 bases from V and 0 bases from J, with 8 bases between. For the CDR3, the DNA is TGTGCCAGCAGTTACGGGCAGGGCTCCTACGAGCAGTACTTC. As protein: CASSYGQGSYEQYF.

This clone was detected only a few times. The chain recombines TRBV30 with TRBJ1-6; D is undetermined. V was shortened by 4 bases and J by 12 bases, with 19 bases between the two germline ends. In germline, CDR1 is GTSNPN, CDR2 SVGIG (reference sequence). The CDR3 loop spans 14 amino acids. CDR3 sequence: CAWKRLGRVVPLHF. In DNA, the CDR3 is TGTGCCTGGAAACGCCTTGGCCGGGTGGTACCCCTCCACTTT.

V and J are TRBV4-3 and TRBJ2-7; D is possibly TRBD2 (5 bases). Germline values: CDR1 LGHNA, CDR2 YSLEER. The CDR3 spans 13 residues. Between the trimmed V and J ends, which lost 0 bases and 7 bases, there was a span of 10 bases. CDR3 coding DNA: TGCGCCAGCAGCCAAGATCGGGGTAGGGAGCAGTACTTC. Protein sequence: CASSQDRGREQYF.